Shown below are 7 T cell receptor beta chains from a single sample sequenced in a study of T cells in Graves' hyperthyroidism and ophthalmopathy. Researchers took RNA transcripts and amplified the TCR beta CDR3 regions from them. The HTBI primer set served for first-round RT-PCR of the TCR CDR3. MiXCR, run by TCRdb on the multiplex PCR reads, gives a single entry per CDR3 protein. In the table there are a few hundred thousand distinct CDR3 sequences, about 20% of which are singletons. Material for sequencing was blood. Every receptor here comes from a man aged 30-40 years with Graves' ophthalmopathy.

This clonotype was seen a few times. The genes are TRBV20-1 and TRBJ1-2; a weak D match, TRBD1 (5 bases). The V end was cut by 3 bases, the J end by 4 bases, with 6 bases between. The CDR3 has 11 amino acids. Germline lookup yields CDR1 DFQATT and CDR2 SNEGSKA (reference sequence). In DNA form, the CDR3 reads TGCAGTGCTAGCGGGACCTATGGCTACACCTTC. Amino acids: CSASGTYGYTF.

On this clonotype: At one of its ends the junction is not consistent with the germline gene, which may arise from a read error. The chain employs TRBV12-3 or TRBV12-4 and TRBJ2-2; D uncertain. The CDR3 runs 15 residues. The CDR3 DNA sequence: TGTGCCGGCAGTTTAAGTGACACTCGCACCGGGGAGCTGTTTTTT. It translates to CAGSLSDTRTGELFF.

The genes are TRBV28 and TRBJ2-7, with TRBD1 matching over 10 bases. V trimming: 8 bases; J trimming: 2 bases; junction bases outside the gene matches: 9. Germline values: CDR1 MDHEN, CDR2 SYDVKM. The CDR3 totals 15 residues. The CDR3 here is CASLPPGTGAYEQYF. CDR3 nucleotide sequence: TGTGCCAGCTTGCCACCCGGGACAGGGGCCTACGAGCAGTACTTC.

This clonotype came up many times. The chain combines TRBV10-2 with TRBJ1-1; unclear D gene. Germline V CDR1 and CDR2: WSHSY, SAAADI. With 11 bases removed from V and 4 bases from J, the gap between germline ends came to 20 bases. The CDR3 length is 14 residues. The CDR3 DNA reads TGCGCCGGAAGAAAGGACTTGGAGGCCACTGAAGCTTTCTTT. Translation: CAGRKDLEATEAFF.

Only a few counts were recorded for this clonotype. This chain uses TRBV19 with TRBJ1-5; the D is unclear. Between the trimmed V and J ends, which lost 6 bases and 4 bases, there was a span of 13 bases. CDR3 length: 14 amino acids. From germline, CDR1 is LNHDA and CDR2 SQIVND (reference sequence). The CDR3 DNA reads TGTGCCAGTAGAGTCTATGGTGGGAATCAGCCCCAGCATTTT. Protein product: CASRVYGGNQPQHF.

This clonotype appeared a few times. This rearrangement joins TRBV28 to TRBJ2-3, with 13 bases fitting TRBD2. In germline, CDR1 is MDHEN, CDR2 SYDVKM. The CDR3 spans 16 residues. The junction had 8 bases not matched to a gene; V was cut back by 8 bases and J by 3 bases. The CDR3 region is CASPSGTSGMTDTQYF. As DNA, the CDR3 is TGTGCCAGCCCATCCGGGACTAGCGGGATGACAGATACGCAGTATTTT.

Many counts were recorded for this clonotype. The J gene is TRBJ1-2, the V gene TRBV2, with 10 bases lining up with TRBD1. Trimming removed 9 bases from V and 4 bases from J; junction bases left unmatched: 5. This CDR3 spans 13 amino acids. Germline loops: CDR1 SNHLY, CDR2 FYNNEI. DNA of the CDR3: TGTGCCAGTACCCGGACAGGGGGCTATGGCTACACCTTC. It yields the protein CASTRTGGYGYTF.